Presented here are 20 T cell receptor beta chains from one specimen sequenced in a study of cytomegalovirus exposure and HLA in healthy donors. Use of 60 Vbeta and 13 Jbeta primers characterized the PCR. Assay: immunoSEQ multiplex PCR; the TCRdb copy retains only in-frame clones and omits some. Here the sample spans 110,000 or so clones, less than 10% being singletons. Material for sequencing was PBMCs. The receptor set was obtained from a woman aged 40 to 50 in good health and CMV-seropositive.

The sample holds many counts of this clone. The chain carries TRBV6-1 and TRBJ1-6; D is undetermined. The CDR3 extends over 14 amino acids. The V gene lost 7 bases and the J gene lost 7 bases, with 14 bases spanning the gap. Germline loops: CDR1 MNHNS, CDR2 SASEGT. CDR3 residues: CASNLLPKNSPLHF. The DNA for the CDR3 is TGTGCCAGCAACCTCCTACCTAAAAATTCACCCCTCCACTTT.

With respect to this clone: This CDR3 is also generated by other DNA sequences in the sample. This chain joins TRBV15 and TRBJ2-3; D perhaps matches TRBD2 (6 bases). V lost 4 bases to trimming and J lost 6 bases, with 14 bases between them. Germline CDR1 is LNHNV and CDR2 is YYDKDF (reference sequence). This CDR3 spans 14 amino acids. The CDR3 DNA reads as TGTGCCACCAGCACCCGTTTGGGGAGGGATACGCAGTATTTT. Protein product: CATSTRLGRDTQYF.

This clone was detected only a few times. CDR3 nucleotides: TGTGCCAGCAGTTACCGCAGGTCAGGGGCCGGGGAGCTGTTTTTT. Protein product: CASSYRRSGAGELFF. The gene calls are TRBV6-5 and TRBJ2-2, with D perhaps TRBD1 (6 bases). V gave up 2 bases and J gave up 6 bases, with 13 bases separating them. Germline-derived CDR1 and CDR2 are MNHEY and SVGAGI. This CDR3 contains 15 residues.

This chain links TRBV6-1 with TRBJ1-2; D is undetermined. V gave up 4 bases and J gave up 8 bases, with 17 bases separating them. CDR3 length equals 14 residues. Germline values: CDR1 MNHNS, CDR2 SASEGT. In DNA form, the CDR3 reads TGTGCCAGCAGTGGACTCGGGAGGGCGGGCGGCTACACCTTC. The encoded protein is CASSGLGRAGGYTF.

This clone was seen only a few times. This rearrangement joins TRBV6-1 to TRBJ1-2, with 8 bases identical to TRBD1. V was pared by 5 bases and J by 4 bases, with 6 bases of the junction left unmatched. The CDR3 length is 14 residues. Germline V gene data show CDR1 as MNHNS and CDR2 as SASEGT. The CDR3: CASSRGQGGYGYTF. The CDR3 nucleotides read TGTGCCAGCAGTAGAGGACAGGGCGGCTATGGCTACACCTTC.

The rearrangement joins TRBV6-6 to TRBJ1-4, with a possible D match to TRBD1 (5 bases). Germline values: CDR1 MNHNY, CDR2 SVGAGI (reference sequence). The V end lost 6 bases, the J end lost 3 bases, and 8 bases lay between the germline ends. CDR3 length: 13 amino acids. CDR3 DNA sequence: TGTGCCAGCAGAGGGGCGGCTAATGAAAAACTGTTTTTT. This codes for CASRGAANEKLFF.

This clone has a handful of counts. This chain joins TRBV30 and TRBJ2-1, with 9 bases identical to TRBD2. Trimming at V came to 5 bases and at J to 4 bases, leaving 6 bases not matched to a gene. Per the germline V gene, CDR1 is GTSNPN and CDR2 is SVGIG (reference sequence). The length of the CDR3 is 14 residues. CDR3 coding DNA: TGTGCCTGGGACCAAGCGGGGGGATACAATGAGCAGTTCTTC. Amino acids: CAWDQAGGYNEQFF.

This chain links TRBV7-2 with TRBJ2-7, with 7 bases that match TRBD1. Looked up from germline, CDR1 is SGHTA and CDR2 is FQGNSA. CDR3 size: 15 residues. The ends lost 2 bases at V and 2 bases at J; junction bases unmatched: 6. For the CDR3, the DNA is TGTGCCAGCAGCTTAAACCCGGGACAGACCTACGAGCAGTACTTC. Protein: CASSLNPGQTYEQYF.

The CDR3 DNA follows: TGTGCCAGCAGGGCCGGGGGGGGCCCCACTGAAGCTTTCTTT. This gives the protein CASRAGGGPTEAFF. V is TRBV6-5 and J is TRBJ1-1; possible D gene TRBD1, 6 bases. V was trimmed by 6 bases and J by 4 bases, leaving 15 bases between them. Germline CDR1 MNHEY, CDR2 SVGAGI. The CDR3 runs to 14 residues.

The J gene is TRBJ1-2, the V gene TRBV6-4; 10 nucleotides line up with TRBD1. The CDR3 length is 13 residues. V shed 6 bases, J shed 5 bases, and the junction held 3 bases outside the gene matches. Germline lookup yields CDR1 MRHNA and CDR2 SNTAGT. As DNA, the CDR3 is TGTGCCAGCAGAGGGGACAGGGGTTATGGCTACACCTTC. This codes for CASRGDRGYGYTF.

V is TRBV5-1 and J is TRBJ2-3; perhaps TRBD1 as D (6 bases). The CDR3 is made up of 14 amino acids. V gave up 4 bases and J gave up 3 bases, with 12 bases separating them. Per the germline V gene, CDR1 is SGHRS and CDR2 is YFSETQ. CDR3 loop: CASSHSQGTDTQYF. The DNA of the CDR3 is TGCGCCAGCAGCCACTCCCAGGGGACAGATACGCAGTATTTT.

This clone was detected only a few times. J is TRBJ2-1 and V is TRBV5-4; perhaps TRBD1 as D (8 bases). This CDR3 spans 16 amino acids. Germline CDR1 is SGHNT and CDR2 is YYREEE (reference sequence). V shed 4 bases and J shed 7 bases, with 21 bases lying between them. The CDR3 DNA reads TGTGCCAGCAGCGGGGGGGGGCAGGGGGCAGGGAATGAGCAGTTCTTC. Translated, it gives CASSGGGQGAGNEQFF.

The CDR3 sequence is CASSLVEEQFF. The CDR3 DNA sequence: TGTGCCAGCAGCTTAGTAGAGGAGCAGTTCTTC. This chain joins TRBV7-9 and TRBJ2-1; no firm D call. Germline loops: CDR1 SEHNR, CDR2 FQNEAQ (reference sequence). The CDR3 is made up of 11 amino acids. Trimming removed 1 base at V and 10 bases at J, with 5 bases between.

This clone appeared a few times. The chain employs TRBV14 and TRBJ2-1; the D gene is possibly TRBD1 (6 bases). V was trimmed by 2 bases and J by 0 bases, leaving 11 bases between them. Per germline, CDR1 SGHDN and CDR2 FVKESK. CDR3 length: 16 residues. CDR3 nucleotide sequence: TGTGCCAGCAGCCAACCAGGGGATAGCTCCTACAATGAGCAGTTCTTC. Translated: CASSQPGDSSYNEQFF.

The gene calls are TRBV6-1 and TRBJ1-4; 7 bases match TRBD1. Germline V gene data show CDR1 as MNHNS and CDR2 as SASEGT. This CDR3 spans 15 amino acids. With 6 bases clipped from V and 16 bases from J, the junction kept 20 bases outside the gene matches. The CDR3 reads CASSSRTGWNENQFF. As DNA, the CDR3 is TGTGCCAGCAGCTCTCGGACAGGATGGAATGAAAACCAGTTTTTT.

The rearrangement uses TRBV5-4 and TRBJ2-3; 8 positions match TRBD2. Losses at the gene ends were 2 bases for V and 1 base for J; bases not matched to a gene: 3. CDR3 length: 15 residues. CDR1 and CDR2 (germline): SGHNT, YYREEE (reference sequence). Here the CDR3 reads CASSLAGARTDTQYF. For the CDR3, the DNA is TGTGCCAGCAGCTTAGCGGGGGCTCGCACAGATACGCAGTATTTT.

The rearrangement uses TRBV6-6 and TRBJ2-7; D unclear. The CDR3 covers 15 residues. V lost 6 bases, J lost 3 bases, and 18 bases lay in between. Germline loops: CDR1 MNHNY, CDR2 SVGAGI (reference sequence). The CDR3 region has the DNA TGTGCCAGCAGCCTTGGGCCAGAAACCGTCTACGAGCAGTACTTC. It codes for CASSLGPETVYEQYF.

This clone was seen a few times. This chain connects TRBV6-1 to TRBJ2-5; D is unresolved. The end of the DNA is better explained by TRBJ2-7, so the J call may be wrong. Germline CDR1 MNHNS, CDR2 SASEGT. The CDR3 has 15 residues. CDR3 in amino acids: CASNLNLRSSYEQYF. Here the CDR3 DNA reads TGTGCCAGCAATTTGAATCTGAGGAGCTCCTACGAGCAGTACTTC.

This clone was picked up a small number of times. V is TRBV25-1 and J is TRBJ1-4; a possible D gene is TRBD1 (5 bases). The V end was cut by 2 bases, the J end by 3 bases, with 13 bases between. The CDR3 extends over 16 amino acids. CDR1 and CDR2 from the germline V gene are MGHDK and SYGVNS. Written as DNA, the CDR3 is TGTGCCAGCAGTGAACTCTTGGGAGGGGCTAATGAAAAACTGTTTTTT. Its protein product is CASSELLGGANEKLFF.

In its sample, this clone was seen a few times. The chain has TRBV27 and TRBJ2-1; the match to TRBD2 covers 10 bases. CDR1 is MNHEY and CDR2 is SMNVEV in the germline V gene (reference sequence). V was pared by 6 bases and J by 4 bases, with 6 bases of the junction left unmatched. This CDR3 is 15 amino acids long. DNA for the CDR3: TGTGCCAGCAGACTTAGCGGGGGGCGATACAATGAGCAGTTCTTC. As protein: CASRLSGGRYNEQFF.